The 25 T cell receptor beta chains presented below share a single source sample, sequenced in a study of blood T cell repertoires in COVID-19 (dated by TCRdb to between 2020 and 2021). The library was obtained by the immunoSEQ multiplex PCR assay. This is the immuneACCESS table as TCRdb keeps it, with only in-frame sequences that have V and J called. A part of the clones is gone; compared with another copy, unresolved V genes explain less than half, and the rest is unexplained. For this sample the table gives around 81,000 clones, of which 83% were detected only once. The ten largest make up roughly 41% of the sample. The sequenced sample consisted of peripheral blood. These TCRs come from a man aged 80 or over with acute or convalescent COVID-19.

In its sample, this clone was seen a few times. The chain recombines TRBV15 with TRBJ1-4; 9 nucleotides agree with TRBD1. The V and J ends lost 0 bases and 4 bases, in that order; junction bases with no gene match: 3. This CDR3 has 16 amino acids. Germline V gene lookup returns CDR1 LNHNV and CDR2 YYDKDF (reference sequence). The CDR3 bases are TGTGCCACCAGCAGAGAAAAGACAGGGGGTAATGAAAAACTGTTTTTT. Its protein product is CATSREKTGGNEKLFF.

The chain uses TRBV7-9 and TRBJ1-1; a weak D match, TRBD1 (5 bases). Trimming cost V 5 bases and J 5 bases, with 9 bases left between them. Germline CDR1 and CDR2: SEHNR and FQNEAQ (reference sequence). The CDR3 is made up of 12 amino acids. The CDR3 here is CASSPRGTEAFF. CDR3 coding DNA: TGTGCCAGCAGCCCCCGGGGGACTGAAGCTTTCTTT. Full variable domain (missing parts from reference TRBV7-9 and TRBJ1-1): DTGVSQNPRHKITKRGQNVTFRCDPISEHNRLYWYRQTLGQGPEFLTYFQNEAQLEKSRLLSDRFSAERPKGSFSTLEIQRTEQGDSAMYLCASSPRGTEAFFGQGTRLTVV.

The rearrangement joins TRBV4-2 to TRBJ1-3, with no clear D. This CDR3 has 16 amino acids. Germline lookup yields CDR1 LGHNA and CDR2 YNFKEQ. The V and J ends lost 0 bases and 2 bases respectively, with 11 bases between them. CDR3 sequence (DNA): TGTGCCAGCAGCCAAGATCCGGGGAGGGCTGGAAACACCATATATTTT. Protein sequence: CASSQDPGRAGNTIYF.

Here the CDR3 reads CATSGQVDQPQHF. The CDR3 DNA follows: TGTGCCACCAGTGGACAGGTCGACCAGCCCCAGCATTTT. V is TRBV24-1 and J is TRBJ1-5, with TRBD1 as a possible D gene (6 bases). Germline assignment: CDR1 KGHDR and CDR2 SFDVKD. V shed 5 bases and J shed 7 bases, with 11 bases lying between them. The CDR3 runs to 13 residues.

Here the CDR3 reads CASKTGPNQPQHF. The DNA of the CDR3 is TGTGCCAGCAAGACAGGACCTAATCAGCCCCAGCATTTT. The V gene is TRBV27, the J gene TRBJ1-5; D possibly corresponds to TRBD1 (6 bases). CDR1 MNHEY and CDR2 SMNVEV come from the germline V gene (reference sequence). This CDR3 region has 13 residues. Between the trimmed V and J ends, which lost 7 bases and 4 bases, there was a span of 11 bases.

The CDR3 bases are TGTGCCAGCAGCCAAGCGGGGGGGGGAGGCTACACCTTC. This sequence encodes CASSQAGGGGYTF. The rearrangement links TRBV3-1 (or the pseudogene TRBV3-2) to TRBJ1-2, with D perhaps matching TRBD1 (5 bases). Germline V gene lookup returns CDR1 LGHDT and CDR2 YNNKEL (reference sequence). Trimming cost V 1 base and J 8 bases, with 11 bases left between them. The CDR3 has 13 amino acids.

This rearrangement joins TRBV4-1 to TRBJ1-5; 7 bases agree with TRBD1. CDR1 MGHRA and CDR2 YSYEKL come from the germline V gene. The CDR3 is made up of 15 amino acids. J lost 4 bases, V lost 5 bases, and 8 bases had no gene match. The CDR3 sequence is CASSDRQGPNQPQHF. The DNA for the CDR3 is TGCGCCAGCAGCGACCGACAGGGCCCTAATCAGCCCCAGCATTTT.

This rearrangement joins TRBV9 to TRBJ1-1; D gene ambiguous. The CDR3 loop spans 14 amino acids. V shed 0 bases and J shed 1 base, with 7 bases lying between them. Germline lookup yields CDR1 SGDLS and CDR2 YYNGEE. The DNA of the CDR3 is TGTGCCAGCAGCGTAGGGGCAGAGAACACTGAAGCTTTCTTT. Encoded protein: CASSVGAENTEAFF.

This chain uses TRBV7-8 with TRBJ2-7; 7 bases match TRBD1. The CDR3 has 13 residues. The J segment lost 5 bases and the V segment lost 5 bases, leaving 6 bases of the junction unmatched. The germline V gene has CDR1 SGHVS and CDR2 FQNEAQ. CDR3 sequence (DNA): TGTGCCAGCAGCCTACAGGGGTCGGACGAGCAGTACTTC. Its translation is CASSLQGSDEQYF. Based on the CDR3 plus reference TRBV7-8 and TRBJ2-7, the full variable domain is GAGVSQSPRYKVAKRGQDVALRCDPISGHVSLFWYQQALGQGPEFLTYFQNEAQLDKSGLPSDRFFAERPEGSVSTLKIQRTQQEDSAVYLCASSLQGSDEQYFGPGTRLTVT.

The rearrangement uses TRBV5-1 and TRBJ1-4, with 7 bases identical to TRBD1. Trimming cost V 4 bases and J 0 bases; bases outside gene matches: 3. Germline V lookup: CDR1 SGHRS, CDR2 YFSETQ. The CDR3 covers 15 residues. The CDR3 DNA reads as TGCGCCAGCAGCATCGACAGGGCAACTAATGAAAAACTGTTTTTT. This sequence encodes CASSIDRATNEKLFF.

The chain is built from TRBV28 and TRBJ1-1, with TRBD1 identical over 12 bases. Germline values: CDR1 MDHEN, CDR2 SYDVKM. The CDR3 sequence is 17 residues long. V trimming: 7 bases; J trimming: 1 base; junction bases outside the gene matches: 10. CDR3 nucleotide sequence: TGTGCCAGCAACCCGCCGGGACAGGGGGCAGGGAACACTGAAGCTTTCTTT. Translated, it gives CASNPPGQGAGNTEAFF.

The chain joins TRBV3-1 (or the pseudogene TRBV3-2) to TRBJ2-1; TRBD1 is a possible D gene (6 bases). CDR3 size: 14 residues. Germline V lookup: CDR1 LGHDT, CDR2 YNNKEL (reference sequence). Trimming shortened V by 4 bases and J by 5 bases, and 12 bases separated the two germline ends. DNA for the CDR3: TGTGCCAGCAGCCCTACAGGGACCCACAATGAGCAGTTCTTC. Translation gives CASSPTGTHNEQFF.

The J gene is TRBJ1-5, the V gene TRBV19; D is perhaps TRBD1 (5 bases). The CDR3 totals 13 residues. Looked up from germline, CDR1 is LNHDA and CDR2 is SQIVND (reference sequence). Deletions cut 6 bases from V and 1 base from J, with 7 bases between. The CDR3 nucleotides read TGTGCCAGTAGGACAGAGAGCAATCAGCCCCAGCATTTT. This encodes CASRTESNQPQHF.

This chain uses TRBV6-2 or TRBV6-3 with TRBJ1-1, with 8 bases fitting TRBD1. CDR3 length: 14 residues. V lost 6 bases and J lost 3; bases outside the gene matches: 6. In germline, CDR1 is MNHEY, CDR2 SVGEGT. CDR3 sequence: CASSRNRGDTEAFF. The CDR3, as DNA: TGTGCCAGCAGCCGTAACAGGGGGGACACTGAAGCTTTCTTT.

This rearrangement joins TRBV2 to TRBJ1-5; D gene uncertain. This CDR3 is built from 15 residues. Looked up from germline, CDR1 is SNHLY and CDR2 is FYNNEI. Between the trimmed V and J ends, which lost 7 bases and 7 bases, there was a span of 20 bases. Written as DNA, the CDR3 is TGTGCCAGCACAGAAATACGGGGAAGCGGACAGCCCCAGCATTTT. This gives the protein CASTEIRGSGQPQHF.

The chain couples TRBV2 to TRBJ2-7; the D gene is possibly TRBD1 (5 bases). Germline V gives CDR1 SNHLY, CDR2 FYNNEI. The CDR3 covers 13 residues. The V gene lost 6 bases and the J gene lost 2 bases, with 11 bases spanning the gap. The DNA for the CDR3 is TGTGCCAGCAGGGCAGGGCAAACCTACGAGCAGTACTTC. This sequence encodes CASRAGQTYEQYF.

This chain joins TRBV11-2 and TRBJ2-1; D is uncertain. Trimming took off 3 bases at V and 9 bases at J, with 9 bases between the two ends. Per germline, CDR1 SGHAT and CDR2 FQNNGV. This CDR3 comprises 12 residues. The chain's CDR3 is CASSFQEGEQFF. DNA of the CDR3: TGTGCCAGCAGCTTCCAGGAAGGTGAGCAGTTCTTC. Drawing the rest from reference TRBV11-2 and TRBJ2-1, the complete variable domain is EAGVAQSPRYKIIEKRQSVAFWCNPISGHATLYWYQQILGQGPKLLIQFQNNGVVDDSQLPKDRFSAERLKGVDSTLKIQPAKLEDSAVYLCASSFQEGEQFFGPGTRLTVL.

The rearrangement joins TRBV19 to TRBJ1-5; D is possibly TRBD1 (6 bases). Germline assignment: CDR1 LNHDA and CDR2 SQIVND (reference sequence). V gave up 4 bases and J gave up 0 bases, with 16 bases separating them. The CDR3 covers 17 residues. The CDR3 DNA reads TGTGCCAGTAGTACATACTCGACAGGATATAGCAATCAGCCCCAGCATTTT. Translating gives CASSTYSTGYSNQPQHF.

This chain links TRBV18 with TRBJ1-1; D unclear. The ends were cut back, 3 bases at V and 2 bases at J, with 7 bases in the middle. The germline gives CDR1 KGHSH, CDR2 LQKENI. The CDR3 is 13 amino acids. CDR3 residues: CASSPGSNTEAFF. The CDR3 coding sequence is TGTGCCAGCTCACCGGGCAGCAACACTGAAGCTTTCTTT.

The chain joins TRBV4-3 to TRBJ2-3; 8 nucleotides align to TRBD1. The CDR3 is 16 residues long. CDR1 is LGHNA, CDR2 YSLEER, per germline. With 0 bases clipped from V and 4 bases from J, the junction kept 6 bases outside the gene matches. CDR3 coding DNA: TGCGCCAGCAGCCAAGAAACAGGGGGTAACGCAGATACGCAGTATTTT. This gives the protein CASSQETGGNADTQYF.

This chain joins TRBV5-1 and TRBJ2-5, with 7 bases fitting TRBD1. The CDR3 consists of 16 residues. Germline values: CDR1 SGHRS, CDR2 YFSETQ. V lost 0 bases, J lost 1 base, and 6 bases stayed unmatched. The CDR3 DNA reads TGCGCCAGCAGCTTGGGCAATCCAGGGGGCCAAGAGACCCAGTACTTC. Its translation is CASSLGNPGGQETQYF.

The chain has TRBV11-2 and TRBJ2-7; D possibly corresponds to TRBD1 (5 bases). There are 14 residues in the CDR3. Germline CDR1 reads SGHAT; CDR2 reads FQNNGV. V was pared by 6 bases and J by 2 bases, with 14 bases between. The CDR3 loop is CASSSGLSTYEQYF. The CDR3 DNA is TGTGCCAGCAGTTCAGGGTTATCAACCTACGAGCAGTACTTC.

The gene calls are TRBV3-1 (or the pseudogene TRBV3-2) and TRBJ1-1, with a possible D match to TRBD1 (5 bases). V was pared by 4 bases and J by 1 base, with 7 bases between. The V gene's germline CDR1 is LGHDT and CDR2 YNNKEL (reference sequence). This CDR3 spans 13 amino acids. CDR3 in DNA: TGTGCCAGCAGCCCGACAGAGAACACTGAAGCTTTCTTT. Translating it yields CASSPTENTEAFF.

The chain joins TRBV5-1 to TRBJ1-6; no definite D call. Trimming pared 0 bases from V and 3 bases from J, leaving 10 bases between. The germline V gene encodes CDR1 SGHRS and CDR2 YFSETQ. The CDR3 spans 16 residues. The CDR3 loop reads CASSLAGDVYNSPLHF. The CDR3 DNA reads TGCGCCAGCAGCTTGGCAGGCGACGTCTATAATTCACCCCTCCACTTT.

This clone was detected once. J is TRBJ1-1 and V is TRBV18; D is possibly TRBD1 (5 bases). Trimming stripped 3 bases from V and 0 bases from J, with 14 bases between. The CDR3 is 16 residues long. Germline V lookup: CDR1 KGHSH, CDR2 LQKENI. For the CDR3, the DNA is TGTGCCAGCTCACCGGGGGACTTGGGGATGAACACTGAAGCTTTCTTT. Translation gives CASSPGDLGMNTEAFF.